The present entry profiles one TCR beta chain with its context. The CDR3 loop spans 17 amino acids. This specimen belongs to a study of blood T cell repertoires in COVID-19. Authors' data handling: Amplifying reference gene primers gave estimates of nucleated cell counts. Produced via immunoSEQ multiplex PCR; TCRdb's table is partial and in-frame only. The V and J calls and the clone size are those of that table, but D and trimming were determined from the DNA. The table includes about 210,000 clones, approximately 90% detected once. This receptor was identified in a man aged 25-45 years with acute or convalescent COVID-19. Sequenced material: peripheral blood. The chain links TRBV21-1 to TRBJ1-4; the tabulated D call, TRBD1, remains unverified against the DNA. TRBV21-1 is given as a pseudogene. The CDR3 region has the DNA TGTGCCAGCAATCGGGACAGAAGAGTGATCCTCAATGAAAAACTGTTTTTT. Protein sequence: CASNRDRRVILNEKLFF.